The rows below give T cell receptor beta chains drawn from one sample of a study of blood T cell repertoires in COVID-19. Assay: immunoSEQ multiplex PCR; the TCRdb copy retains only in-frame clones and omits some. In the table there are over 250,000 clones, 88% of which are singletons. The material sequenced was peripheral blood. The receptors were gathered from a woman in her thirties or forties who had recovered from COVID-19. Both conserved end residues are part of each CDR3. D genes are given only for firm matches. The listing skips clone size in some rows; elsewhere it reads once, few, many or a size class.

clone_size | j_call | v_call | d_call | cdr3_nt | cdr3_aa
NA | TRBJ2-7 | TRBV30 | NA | TGTGCCTGGAGTGTAATGGTAGCGCTTACCTACGAGCAGTACTTC | CAWSVMVALTYEQYF
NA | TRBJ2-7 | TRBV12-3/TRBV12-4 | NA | TGTGCCAGCACTCAGGGATTTTACGAGCAGTACTTC | CASTQGFYEQYF
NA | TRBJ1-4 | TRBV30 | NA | TGTGCCTGGAGTTTTGCGGGTGAAAAACTGTTTTTT | CAWSFAGEKLFF
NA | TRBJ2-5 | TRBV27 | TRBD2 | TGTGCCAGCAGTCCCATAGCGGGAGGGGAGACCCAGTACTTC | CASSPIAGGETQYF
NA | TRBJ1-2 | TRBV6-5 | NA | TGTGCCAGCAGTTACGGGGGGAGGGCCGACTACACCTTC | CASSYGGRADYTF
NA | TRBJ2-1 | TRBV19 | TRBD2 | TGTGCCAGTAGTAGGACGACTAGCGGGCCTTACAATGAGCAGTTCTTC | CASSRTTSGPYNEQFF
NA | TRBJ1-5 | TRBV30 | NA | TGTGCCTGGGACACAGGGAGCAATCAGCCCCAGCATTTT | CAWDTGSNQPQHF
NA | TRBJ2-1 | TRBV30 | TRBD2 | TGTGCCTGGAGTCCGGGGGGTTGGGATGAGCAGTTCTTC | CAWSPGGWDEQFF
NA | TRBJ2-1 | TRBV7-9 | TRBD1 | TGTGCAGCAGGGGGTAGCTCCTACAATGAGCAGTTCTTC | CAAGGSSYNEQFF
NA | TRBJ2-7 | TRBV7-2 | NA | TGTGCCAGCAGCCCCCTCCGGGAGCAGTACTTC | CASSPLREQYF
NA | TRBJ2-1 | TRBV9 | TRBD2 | TGTGCCAGCAGCCTCCCGACTAGCAGCAATGAGCAGTTCTTC | CASSLPTSSNEQFF
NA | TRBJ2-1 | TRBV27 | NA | TGTGCCAGCAGCCGCGGGTACAATGAGCAGTTCTTC | CASSRGYNEQFF
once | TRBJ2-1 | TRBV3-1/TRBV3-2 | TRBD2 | TGTGCCAGCAGCCAACTAACTAGCGTGCGCGAGCAGTTCTTC | CASSQLTSVREQFF
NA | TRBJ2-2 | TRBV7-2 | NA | TGTGCCAGCAGCAGAGACAGACAGAACACCGGGGAGCTGTTTTTT | CASSRDRQNTGELFF
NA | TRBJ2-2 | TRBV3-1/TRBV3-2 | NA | TGTGCCAGCAGCCAAGCGGCCGGGGAGCTGTTTTTT | CASSQAAGELFF
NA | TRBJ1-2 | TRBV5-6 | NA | TGTGCCAGCAGCCCCCGGGGTTATGGTGGCTACACCTTC | CASSPRGYGGYTF
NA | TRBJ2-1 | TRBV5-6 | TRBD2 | TGTGCCAGCAGCTCGGGACTAGCGGGAGACGAGCAGTTCTTC | CASSSGLAGDEQFF
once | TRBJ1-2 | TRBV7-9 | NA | TGTGCCAGCAGCTTCATCTATGGCTACACCTTC | CASSFIYGYTF
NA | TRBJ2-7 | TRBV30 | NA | TGTGCCTGGAGTGTAGGAGGGCTAGCGCTCGAGCAGTACTTC | CAWSVGGLALEQYF
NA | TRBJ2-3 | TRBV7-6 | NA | TGTGCCAGCAGCTTAGCGTTCGGGGTGTCAGATACGCAGTATTTT | CASSLAFGVSDTQYF
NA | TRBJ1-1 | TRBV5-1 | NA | TGCGCCAGCAGCTTCCCGTCGGGGGACACTGAAGCTTTCTTT | CASSFPSGDTEAFF
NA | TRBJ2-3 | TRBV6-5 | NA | TGTGCCAGCACCCCCGGCGGGACCCAGGCCCAGTATTTT | CASTPGGTQAQYF
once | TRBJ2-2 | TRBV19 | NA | TGTGCCAGTAGGGATGGGGGGATGAACACCGGGGAGCTGTTTTTT | CASRDGGMNTGELFF
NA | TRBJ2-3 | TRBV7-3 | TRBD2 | TGTGCCAGCAGCTTAATGGGGGGGAACACAGATACGCAGTATTTT | CASSLMGGNTDTQYF